The source of this T cell receptor beta chain is a study of metastatic and nonmetastatic thyroid tumors. MiXCR re-clonotyped the PCR reads for TCRdb. The sample lists 64,000 or so clones; 15% to 20% were seen once. General study results and limits: Malignant tumors reportedly showed significantly higher TCR beta diversity than benign nodules in both blood and tumor.

All patients reached thyroid surgery having received no treatment beforehand. This clone occurred many times. Its specificity is unknown. Material for sequencing was blood. The receptor comes from a male donor with papillary thyroid cancer or a benign thyroid nodule (not recorded which). Some clones in this sample may be carry-over from other donors' samples.

This CDR3 reads CASSLVGRAETQYF. The CDR3 coding sequence is TGTGCCAGCAGCTTAGTTGGCAGGGCAGAGACCCAGTACTTC. The rearrangement uses TRBV7-2 and TRBJ2-5, with D perhaps TRBD1 (5 bases). V was cut by 1 base and J by 4 bases, with 10 bases left in between. The CDR3 runs to 14 residues. CDR1 and CDR2 (germline): SGHTA, FQGNSA.